The count of the clone carrying this T cell receptor (beta chain) is one. Per germline, CDR1 WNHNN and CDR2 SYGVQD (reference sequence). V was trimmed by 10 bases and J by 1 base, leaving 13 bases between them. The CDR3 runs to 14 residues. The data are from a study of OX40 agonist ivuxolimab in advanced cancers. Profiling relied on immunoSEQ multiplex PCR, and the TCRdb table lists in-frame clones only, not all of them. The repertoire has roughly 90,000 clones, about 87% of them found once; the top ten carry 0.65% to 0.95%. The chain uses TRBV10-1 and TRBJ2-2; D tentatively reads TRBD1 or TRBD2 (5 bases each). This TCR was sampled from an adult with an advanced solid tumor such as melanoma, head and neck, liver or kidney cancer. The source material was CD4+ or CD8+ T cells sorted from blood, sampled in a trial of the OX40 agonist ivuxolimab. The CDR3 DNA reads as TGCGCCACCGCATCTGGGGGGAACACCGGGGAGCTGTTTTTT. Translating gives CATASGGNTGELFF.